The 9 T cell receptor beta chains in this list originate from one sample, sequenced in a study of metastatic and nonmetastatic thyroid tumors. Prior to thyroid surgery, none of the patients had received any treatment. TCRdb used MiXCR to call clones anew from the PCR reads. The sample has around 40,000 clones; 17% are singletons. The sample comprised blood. Receptor source: a male donor with papillary thyroid cancer or a benign thyroid nodule (not recorded which). Some clones in this sample may be carry-over from other donors' samples.

With respect to this clone: Relative to the germline gene, one junction end is altered; a read error may explain this. CDR3 amino acids: CAISGQNNSPLHF. DNA of the CDR3: TGTGCCATCAGTGGACAGAATAATTCACCCCTCCACTTT. The gene calls are TRBV6-1 and TRBJ1-6; a weak D match, TRBD1 (6 bases). Germline CDR1 reads MNHNS; CDR2 reads SASEGT. The CDR3 covers 13 residues.

This clone has a count of ten or more. V and J are TRBV5-1 and TRBJ1-1; 10 nucleotides agree with TRBD1. V trimming: 2 bases; J trimming: 5 bases; junction bases outside the gene matches: 12. The CDR3 has 17 amino acids. Germline CDR1 SGHRS, CDR2 YFSETQ. CDR3 nucleotide sequence: TGCGCCAGCAGCTTACAACGCCCCGGGACAGGGGAGACTGAAGCTTTCTTT. It specifies CASSLQRPGTGETEAFF.

This clone was observed at least ten times. The chain joins TRBV18 to TRBJ2-1, with a tentative D call TRBD1 (5 bases). The CDR3 covers 15 residues. Trimming removed 3 bases at V and 5 bases at J, with 14 bases between. CDR1 is KGHSH, CDR2 LQKENI, per germline. The chain's CDR3 is CASSPSRTPNNEQFF. The CDR3 region has the DNA TGTGCCAGCTCACCGAGCCGGACACCAAACAATGAGCAGTTCTTC.

This clone appeared a few times. V is TRBV6-1 and J is TRBJ1-1; D is undetermined. The length of the CDR3 is 13 residues. Germline CDR1 and CDR2: MNHNS and SASEGT. V was cut by 10 bases and J by 11 bases, with 23 bases left in between. CDR3 amino acids: CANGQDGPLGAFF. DNA for the CDR3: TGTGCCAACGGTCAGGACGGACCCCTCGGTGCTTTCTTT.

In its sample, this clone was seen once. This chain connects TRBV7-2 to TRBJ2-7; 8 bases line up with TRBD2. CDR1 is SGHTA and CDR2 is FQGNSA in the germline V gene. V shed 1 base, J shed 3 bases, and the junction held 2 bases outside the gene matches. The CDR3 has 14 amino acids. Here the CDR3 reads CASSLDSGNYEQYF. For the CDR3, the DNA is TGTGCCAGCAGCTTAGATAGCGGGAACTACGAGCAGTACTTC.

This clone occurred many times. The J gene is TRBJ2-5, the V gene TRBV5-5; 8 bases agree with TRBD1. With V trimmed by 4 bases and J by 5 bases, 13 bases remained unmatched. There are 16 residues in the CDR3. CDR1 is SGHKS and CDR2 is YYEKEE in the germline V gene (reference sequence). The DNA of the CDR3 is TGTGCCAGCAGCCAACCATCCAGGGGGCCATTGGAGACCCAGTACTTC. Translating it yields CASSQPSRGPLETQYF.

V usage is TRBV12-3 or TRBV12-4 and J usage is TRBJ2-1; D is possibly TRBD2 (5 bases). The V and J ends lost 3 bases and 8 bases respectively, with 14 bases between them. There are 14 residues in the CDR3. As DNA, the CDR3 is TGTGCCAGCAGTTTCACGGGGTCCGGTGATGAGCAGTTCTTC. It encodes CASSFTGSGDEQFF.

As regards this clone: No conserved phenylalanine or tryptophan ends this CDR3, so it is likely a read error. The chain links TRBV7-6 to TRBJ2-5; the match to TRBD2 covers 8 bases. After removal of 5 bases from V and 5 bases from J, the junction contained 13 bases not matched to a gene. CDR1 SGHVS and CDR2 FNYEAQ come from the germline V gene. The CDR3 consists of 16 residues. DNA for the CDR3: TGTGCCAGCAGCACAACAGTACTAGCGGCCCGGGAGACCCAGTACCTC. Protein product: CASSTTVLAARETQYL.

In its sample, this clone was seen many times. The chain combines TRBV4-1 with TRBJ1-3; 11 nucleotides agree with TRBD1. Losses at the gene ends were 5 bases for V and 8 bases for J; bases not matched to a gene: 8. There are 15 residues in the CDR3. Germline V gene data show CDR1 as MGHRA and CDR2 as YSYEKL. CDR3 in DNA: TGCGCCAGCAGCAGGACAGGGGGCGGTGGGTACACCATATATTTT. It is translated as CASSRTGGGGYTIYF.